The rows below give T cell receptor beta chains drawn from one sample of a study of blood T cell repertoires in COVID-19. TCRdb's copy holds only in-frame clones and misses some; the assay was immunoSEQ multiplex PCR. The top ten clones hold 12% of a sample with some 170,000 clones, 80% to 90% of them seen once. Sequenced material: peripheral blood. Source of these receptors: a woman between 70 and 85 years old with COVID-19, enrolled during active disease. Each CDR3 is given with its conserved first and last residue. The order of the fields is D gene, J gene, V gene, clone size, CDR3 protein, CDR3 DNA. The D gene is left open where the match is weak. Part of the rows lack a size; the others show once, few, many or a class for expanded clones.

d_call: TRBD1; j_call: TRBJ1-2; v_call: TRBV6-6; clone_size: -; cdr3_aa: CASRVGQGGYGYTF; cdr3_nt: TGTGCCAGCAGAGTTGGACAGGGGGGCTATGGCTACACCTTC
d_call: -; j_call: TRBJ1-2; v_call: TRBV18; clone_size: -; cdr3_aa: CASSPSKEPYGYTF; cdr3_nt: TGTGCCAGCTCACCGAGTAAGGAGCCCTATGGCTACACCTTC
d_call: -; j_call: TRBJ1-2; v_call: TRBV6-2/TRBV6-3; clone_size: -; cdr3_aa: CASSYWQGFYGYTF; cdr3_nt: TGTGCCAGCAGTTACTGGCAGGGTTTTTATGGCTACACCTTC
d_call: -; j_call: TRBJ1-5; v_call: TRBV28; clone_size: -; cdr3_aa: CASSRRRYRASNQPQHF; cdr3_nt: TGTGCCAGCAGCCGTAGAAGATACAGGGCCTCCAATCAGCCCCAGCATTTT
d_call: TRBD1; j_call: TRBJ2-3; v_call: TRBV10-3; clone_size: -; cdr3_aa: CATRTGDVDTQYF; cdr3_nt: TGTGCCACCCGGACAGGGGATGTAGATACGCAGTATTTT
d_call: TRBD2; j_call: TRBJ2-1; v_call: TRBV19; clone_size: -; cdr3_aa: CASSILAASSYNEQFF; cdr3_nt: TGTGCCAGTAGTATACTAGCGGCTAGCTCCTACAATGAGCAGTTCTTC
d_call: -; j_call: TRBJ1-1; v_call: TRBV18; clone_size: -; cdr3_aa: CASSPFEGGRGNTEAFF; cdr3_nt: TGTGCCAGCTCGCCATTTGAAGGAGGAAGAGGAAACACTGAAGCTTTCTTT
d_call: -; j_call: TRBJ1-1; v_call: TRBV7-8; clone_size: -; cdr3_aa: CASSPRLPGGNTEAFF; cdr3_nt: TGTGCCAGCAGCCCCCGCCTGCCGGGGGGGAACACTGAAGCTTTCTTT
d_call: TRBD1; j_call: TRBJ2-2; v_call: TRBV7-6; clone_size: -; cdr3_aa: CASSLRTGKTGELFF; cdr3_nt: TGTGCCAGCAGCTTACGGACAGGGAAGACCGGGGAGCTGTTTTTT
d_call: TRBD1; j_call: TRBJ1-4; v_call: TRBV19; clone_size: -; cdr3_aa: CASSGQGYNEKLFF; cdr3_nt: TGTGCCAGTAGTGGACAGGGATATAATGAAAAACTGTTTTTT
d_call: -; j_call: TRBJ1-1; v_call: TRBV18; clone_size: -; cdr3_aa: CASSPRQGKTEAFF; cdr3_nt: TGTGCCAGCTCACCACGGCAGGGGAAAACTGAAGCTTTCTTT
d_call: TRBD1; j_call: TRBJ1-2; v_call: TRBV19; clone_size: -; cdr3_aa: CAVTGDYGYTF; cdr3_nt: TGTGCCGTCACAGGGGACTATGGCTACACCTTC
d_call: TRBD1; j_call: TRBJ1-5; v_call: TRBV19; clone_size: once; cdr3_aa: CASTRTGSNQPQHF; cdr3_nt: TGTGCCAGTACCCGGACAGGGAGCAATCAGCCCCAGCATTTT
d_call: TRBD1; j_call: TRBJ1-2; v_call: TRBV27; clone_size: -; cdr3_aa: CASRLTGGRGYTF; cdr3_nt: TGTGCCAGCAGACTGACAGGGGGTCGCGGCTACACCTTC
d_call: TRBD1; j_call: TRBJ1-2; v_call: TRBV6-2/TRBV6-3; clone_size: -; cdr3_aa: CASSPQRVRQGETHGYTF; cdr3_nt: TGTGCCAGCAGTCCCCAGAGAGTTAGACAGGGGGAGACTCATGGCTACACCTTC
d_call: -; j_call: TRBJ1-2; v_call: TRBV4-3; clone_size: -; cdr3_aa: CASSHDGQATGYGYTF; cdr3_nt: TGCGCCAGCAGCCATGATGGTCAGGCTACAGGGTATGGCTACACCTTC
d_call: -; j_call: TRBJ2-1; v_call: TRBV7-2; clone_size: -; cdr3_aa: CASSLGRGDNEQFF; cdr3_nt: TGTGCCAGCAGCTTAGGACGGGGTGACAATGAGCAGTTCTTC